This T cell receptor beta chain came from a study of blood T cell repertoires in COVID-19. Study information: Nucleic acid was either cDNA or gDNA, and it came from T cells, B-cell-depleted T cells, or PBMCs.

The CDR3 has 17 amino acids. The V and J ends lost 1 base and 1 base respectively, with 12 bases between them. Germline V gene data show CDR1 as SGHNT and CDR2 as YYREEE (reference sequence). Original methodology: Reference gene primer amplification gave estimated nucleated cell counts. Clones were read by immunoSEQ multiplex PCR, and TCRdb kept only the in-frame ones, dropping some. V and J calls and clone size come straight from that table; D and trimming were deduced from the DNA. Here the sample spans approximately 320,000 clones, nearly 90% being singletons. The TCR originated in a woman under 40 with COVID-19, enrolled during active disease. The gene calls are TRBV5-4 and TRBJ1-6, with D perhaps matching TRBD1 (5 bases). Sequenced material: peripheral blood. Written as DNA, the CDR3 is TGTGCCAGCAGCTTGCGGCAGGGAGGTTCCTATAATTCACCCCTCCACTTT. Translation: CASSLRQGGSYNSPLHF.